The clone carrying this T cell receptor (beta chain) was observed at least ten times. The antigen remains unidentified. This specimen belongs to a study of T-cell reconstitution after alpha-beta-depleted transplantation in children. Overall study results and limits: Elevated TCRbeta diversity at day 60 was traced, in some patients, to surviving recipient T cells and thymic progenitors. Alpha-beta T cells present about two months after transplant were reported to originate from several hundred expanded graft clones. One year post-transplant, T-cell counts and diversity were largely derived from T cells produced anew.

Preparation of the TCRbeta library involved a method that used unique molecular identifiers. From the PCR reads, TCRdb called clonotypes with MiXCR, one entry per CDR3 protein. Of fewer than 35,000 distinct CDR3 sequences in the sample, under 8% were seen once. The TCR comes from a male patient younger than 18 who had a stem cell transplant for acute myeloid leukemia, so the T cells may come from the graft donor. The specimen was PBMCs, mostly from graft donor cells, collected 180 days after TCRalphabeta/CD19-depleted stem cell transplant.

The CDR3 sequence: CASTVRVRPYEQYF. The CDR3, as DNA: TGTGCCAGCACTGTAAGGGTCCGCCCCTACGAGCAGTACTTC. The rearrangement links TRBV28 to TRBJ2-7; no clear D. The germline gives CDR1 MDHEN, CDR2 SYDVKM. V lost 7 bases and J lost 2, with 15 bases in between. The CDR3 has 14 residues. Combining the CDR3 with reference TRBV28 and TRBJ2-7 gives the whole variable domain DVKVTQSSRYLVKRTGEKVFLECVQDMDHENMFWYRQDPGLGLRLIYFSYDVKMKEKGDIPEGYSVSREKKERFSLILESASTNQTSMYLCASTVRVRPYEQYFGPGTRLTVT.